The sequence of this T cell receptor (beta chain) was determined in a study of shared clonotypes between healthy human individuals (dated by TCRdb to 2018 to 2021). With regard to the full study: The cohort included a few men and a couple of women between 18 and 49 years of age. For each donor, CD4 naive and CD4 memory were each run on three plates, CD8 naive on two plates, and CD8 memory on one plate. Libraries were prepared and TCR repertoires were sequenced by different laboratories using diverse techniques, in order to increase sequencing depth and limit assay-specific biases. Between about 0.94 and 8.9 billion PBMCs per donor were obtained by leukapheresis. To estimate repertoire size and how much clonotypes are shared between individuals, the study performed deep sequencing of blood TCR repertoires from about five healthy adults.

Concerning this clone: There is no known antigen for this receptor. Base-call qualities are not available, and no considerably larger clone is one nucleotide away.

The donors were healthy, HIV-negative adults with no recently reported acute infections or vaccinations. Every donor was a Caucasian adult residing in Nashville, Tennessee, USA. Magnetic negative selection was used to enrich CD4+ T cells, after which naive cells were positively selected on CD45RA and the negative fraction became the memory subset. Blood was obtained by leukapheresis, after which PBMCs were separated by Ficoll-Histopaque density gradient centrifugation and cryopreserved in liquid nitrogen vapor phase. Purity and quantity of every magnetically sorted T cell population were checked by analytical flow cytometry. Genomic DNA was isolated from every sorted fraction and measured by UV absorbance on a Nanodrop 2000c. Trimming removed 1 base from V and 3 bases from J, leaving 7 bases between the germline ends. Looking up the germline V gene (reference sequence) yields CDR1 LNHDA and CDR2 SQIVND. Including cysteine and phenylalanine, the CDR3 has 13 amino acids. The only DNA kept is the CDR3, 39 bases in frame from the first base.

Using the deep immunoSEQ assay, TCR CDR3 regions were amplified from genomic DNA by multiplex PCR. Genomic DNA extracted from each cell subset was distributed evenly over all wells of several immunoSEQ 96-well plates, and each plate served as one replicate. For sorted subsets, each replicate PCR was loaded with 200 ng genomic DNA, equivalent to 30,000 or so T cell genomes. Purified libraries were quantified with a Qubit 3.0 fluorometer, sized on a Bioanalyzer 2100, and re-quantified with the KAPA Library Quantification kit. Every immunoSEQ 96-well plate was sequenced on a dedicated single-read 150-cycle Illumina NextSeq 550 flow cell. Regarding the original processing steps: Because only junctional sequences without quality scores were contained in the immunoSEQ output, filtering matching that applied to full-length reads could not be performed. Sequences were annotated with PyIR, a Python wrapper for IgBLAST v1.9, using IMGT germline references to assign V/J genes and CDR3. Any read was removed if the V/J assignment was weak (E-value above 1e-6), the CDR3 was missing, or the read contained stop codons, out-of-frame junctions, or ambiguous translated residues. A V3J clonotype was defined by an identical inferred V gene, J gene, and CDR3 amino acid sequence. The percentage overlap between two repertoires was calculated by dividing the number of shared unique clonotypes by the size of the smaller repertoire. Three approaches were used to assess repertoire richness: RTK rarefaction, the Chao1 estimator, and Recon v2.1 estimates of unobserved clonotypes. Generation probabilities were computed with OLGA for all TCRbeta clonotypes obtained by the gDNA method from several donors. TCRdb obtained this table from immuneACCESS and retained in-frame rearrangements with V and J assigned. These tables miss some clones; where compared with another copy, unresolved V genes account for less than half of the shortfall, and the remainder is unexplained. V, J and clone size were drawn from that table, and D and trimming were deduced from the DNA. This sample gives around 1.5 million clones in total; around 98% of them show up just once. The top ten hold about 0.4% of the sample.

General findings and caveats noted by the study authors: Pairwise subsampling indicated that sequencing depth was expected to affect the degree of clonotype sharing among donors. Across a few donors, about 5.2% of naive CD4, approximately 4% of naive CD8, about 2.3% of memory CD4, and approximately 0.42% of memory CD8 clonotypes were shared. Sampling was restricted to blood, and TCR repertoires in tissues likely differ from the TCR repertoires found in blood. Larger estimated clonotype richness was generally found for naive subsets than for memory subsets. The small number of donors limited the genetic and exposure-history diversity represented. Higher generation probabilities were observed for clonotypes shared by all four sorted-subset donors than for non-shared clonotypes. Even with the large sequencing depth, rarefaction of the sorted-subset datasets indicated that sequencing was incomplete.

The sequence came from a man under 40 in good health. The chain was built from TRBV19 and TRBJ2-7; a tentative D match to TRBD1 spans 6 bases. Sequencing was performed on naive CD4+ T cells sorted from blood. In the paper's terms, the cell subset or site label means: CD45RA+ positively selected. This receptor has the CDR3 CASSIVDSYEQYF. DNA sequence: TGTGCCAGTAGTATAGTGGACAGCTACGAGCAGTACTTC.